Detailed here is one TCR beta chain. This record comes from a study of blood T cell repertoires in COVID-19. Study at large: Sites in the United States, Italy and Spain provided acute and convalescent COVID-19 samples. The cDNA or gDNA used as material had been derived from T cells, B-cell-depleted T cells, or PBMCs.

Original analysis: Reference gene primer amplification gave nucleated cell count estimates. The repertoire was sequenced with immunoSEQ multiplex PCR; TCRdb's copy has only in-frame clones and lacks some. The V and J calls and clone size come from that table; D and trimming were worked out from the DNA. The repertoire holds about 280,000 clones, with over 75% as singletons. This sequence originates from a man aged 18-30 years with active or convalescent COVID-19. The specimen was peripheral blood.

CDR3 amino acids: CASSNRDRGENEQFF. The CDR3 DNA sequence: TGCGCCAGCAGCAACCGGGACAGGGGGGAAAATGAGCAGTTCTTC. This chain uses TRBV5-1 with TRBJ2-1, with TRBD1 identical over 11 bases. V was clipped by 4 bases and J by 7 bases; unmatched bases: 7. In germline, CDR1 is SGHRS, CDR2 YFSETQ. The CDR3 has 15 amino acids.